The 21 T cell receptor beta chains reported below all come from one sample, sequenced in a study of T-cell memory formation after mild COVID-19. TCRdb re-derived calls from the 5' RACE reads in MiXCR, one entry per CDR3 protein. Among roughly 350,000 distinct CDR3 sequences listed, 28% were seen once. Sequencing was carried out using PBMCs or a T cell subset sorted from them (not recorded which). All receptors derive from an adult woman who had mild COVID-19 (a few samples of this study predate the infection). Cell type and time point are not known.

This clonotype was counted only a few times. The chain employs TRBV15 and TRBJ2-7; D unclear. Germline V gene data show CDR1 as LNHNV and CDR2 as YYDKDF (reference sequence). This CDR3 has 15 amino acids. V was trimmed by 0 bases and J by 0 bases, leaving 9 bases between them. CDR3 residues: CATSREKGISYEQYF. For the CDR3, the DNA is TGTGCCACCAGCAGAGAAAAGGGCATCTCCTACGAGCAGTACTTC.

In this sample, this clonotype turned up a few times. This chain links TRBV24-1 with TRBJ2-5, with 8 bases matching TRBD1. This CDR3 contains 15 residues. Per germline, CDR1 KGHDR and CDR2 SFDVKD. Trimming at V came to 4 bases and at J to 4 bases, leaving 7 bases not matched to a gene. CDR3 region: CATSDTGTGGETQYF. Here the CDR3 DNA reads TGTGCCACCAGTGACACCGGGACAGGCGGAGAGACCCAGTACTTC.

In its sample, this clonotype was seen a few times. The chain links TRBV9 to TRBJ2-7, with 11 positions matching TRBD2. This CDR3 contains 17 residues. The J segment lost 2 bases and the V segment lost 0 bases, leaving 7 bases of the junction unmatched. Germline CDR1 SGDLS, CDR2 YYNGEE. CDR3 bases: TGTGCCAGCAGCGTAGGGCTAGCGGGGGGCCCCACCTACGAGCAGTACTTC. Its translation is CASSVGLAGGPTYEQYF. Full variable domain (rest looked up from reference TRBV9 and TRBJ2-7): DSGVTQTPKHLITATGQRVTLRCSPRSGDLSVYWYQQSLDQGLQFLIQYYNGEERAKGNILERFSAQQFPDLHSELNLSSLELGDSALYFCASSVGLAGGPTYEQYFGPGTRLTVT.

The V gene is TRBV4-1, the J gene TRBJ2-5, with D possibly matching TRBD2 (5 bases). The CDR3 has 15 amino acids. V shed 0 bases and J shed 1 base, with 9 bases lying between them. CDR1 and CDR2 from the germline V gene are MGHRA and YSYEKL. The CDR3 reads CASSQDGIPQETQYF. The CDR3 nucleotides read TGCGCCAGCAGCCAAGACGGGATTCCCCAAGAGACCCAGTACTTC.

This chain links TRBV24-1 with TRBJ2-2; no clear D. The CDR3 contains 14 residues. Germline lookup yields CDR1 KGHDR and CDR2 SFDVKD. The V end lost 4 bases, the J end lost 3 bases, and 8 bases lay between the germline ends. CDR3: CATSEGADTGELFF. DNA of the CDR3: TGTGCCACCAGTGAAGGAGCTGACACCGGGGAGCTGTTTTTT.

This chain joins TRBV19 and TRBJ2-6; D perhaps matches TRBD2 (5 bases). The CDR3 totals 17 residues. Trimming shortened V by 0 bases and J by 2 bases, and 11 bases separated the two germline ends. Per germline, CDR1 LNHDA and CDR2 SQIVND (reference sequence). The CDR3 loop reads CASSIDQKGAGANVLTF. CDR3 in DNA: TGTGCCAGTAGTATAGATCAGAAGGGAGCTGGGGCCAACGTCCTGACTTTC.

The chain recombines TRBV7-9 with TRBJ1-2; possible D gene TRBD1, 6 bases. This CDR3 has 14 residues. The germline V and J ends were trimmed by 3 bases and 2 bases, with 10 bases remaining between them. Germline CDR1 and CDR2: SEHNR and FQNEAQ (reference sequence). The CDR3 reads CASSLQQGNYGYTF. In DNA, the CDR3 is TGTGCCAGCAGCTTGCAACAGGGAAACTATGGCTACACCTTC.

In its sample, this clonotype was seen a few times. The CDR3 region is CASSLEPQGQPQHF. The CDR3 DNA follows: TGTGCCAGCAGCTTAGAGCCTCAGGGTCAGCCCCAGCATTTT. The V and J genes are TRBV7-6 and TRBJ1-5; TRBD1 might be the D (5 bases). The CDR3 loop spans 14 amino acids. CDR1 is SGHVS and CDR2 is FNYEAQ in the germline V gene. Trimming cost V 1 base and J 6 bases, with 10 bases left between them.

V gene TRBV7-9 combines with J gene TRBJ1-3; 8 bases are shared with TRBD1. Germline loops: CDR1 SEHNR, CDR2 FQNEAQ (reference sequence). The V gene end was trimmed by 3 bases and the J gene end by 3 bases; junction bases not matched to a gene: 7. The CDR3 covers 16 residues. For the CDR3, the DNA is TGTGCCAGCAGCTTTACTGGACAGGGCGGTGGAAACACCATATATTTT. Translated, it gives CASSFTGQGGGNTIYF.

This clonotype was observed a few times. The chain uses TRBV7-3 and TRBJ2-1; 7 bases are a match to TRBD2. The V gene's germline CDR1 is SGHTA and CDR2 FQGTGA. Trimming cost V 2 bases and J 9 bases; bases outside gene matches: 13. The length of the CDR3 is 16 residues. The CDR3 nucleotides are TGTGCCAGCAGCTTATTTGGCGGGAGTGGCCTCGGTGAGCAGTTCTTC. Translation: CASSLFGGSGLGEQFF.

V usage is TRBV30 and J usage is TRBJ1-3, with 7 bases lining up with TRBD1. V was clipped by 0 bases and J by 4 bases; unmatched bases: 12. The CDR3 totals 17 residues. Germline values: CDR1 GTSNPN, CDR2 SVGIG (reference sequence). CDR3 residues: CAWSVRANRGRGNTIYF. CDR3 nucleotide sequence: TGTGCCTGGAGTGTACGGGCCAACAGGGGTAGGGGAAACACCATATATTTT.

The chain joins TRBV6-1 to TRBJ1-5, with D tentatively TRBD1 (6 bases). The CDR3 extends over 14 amino acids. The V gene's germline CDR1 is MNHNS and CDR2 SASEGT. The V gene lost 6 bases and the J gene lost 3 bases, with 12 bases spanning the gap. The CDR3 sequence: CASRGLGANQPQHF. As DNA, the CDR3 is TGTGCCAGCAGGGGACTGGGGGCCAATCAGCCCCAGCATTTT.

This chain's CDR3 is CASSHSGRGTDTQYF. CDR3 DNA sequence: TGTGCCAGCAGTCATAGCGGGAGGGGGACAGATACGCAGTATTTT. V and J are TRBV12-3 or TRBV12-4 and TRBJ2-3; TRBD2 agrees at 11 bases. Losses at the gene ends were 5 bases for V and 3 bases for J; bases not matched to a gene: 4. The CDR3 runs to 15 residues.

As DNA, the CDR3 is TGTGCCAGCAGCGGGTCGGGGGGCCCGGAGACCCAGTACTTC. As protein: CASSGSGGPETQYF. V gene TRBV9 combines with J gene TRBJ2-5, with D perhaps TRBD2 (7 bases). V shed 3 bases and J shed 5 bases, with 14 bases lying between them. Per the germline V gene, CDR1 is SGDLS and CDR2 is YYNGEE. This CDR3 region has 14 residues.

This clonotype was seen a few times. This chain connects TRBV4-3 to TRBJ1-2; TRBD1 matches 9 bases. The CDR3 loop spans 18 amino acids. Trimming cost V 5 bases and J 0 bases; bases outside gene matches: 13. The germline V gene encodes CDR1 LGHNA and CDR2 YSLEER. The CDR3 spells CASSGRWDREIPNYGYTF. Here the CDR3 DNA reads TGCGCCAGCAGCGGGCGATGGGACAGGGAGATACCTAACTATGGCTACACCTTC.

This chain uses TRBV7-9 with TRBJ1-1; D is unclear. This CDR3 is built from 15 residues. The V gene's germline CDR1 is SEHNR and CDR2 FQNEAQ (reference sequence). Between the trimmed V and J ends, which lost 1 base and 1 base, there was a span of 10 bases. Here the CDR3 reads CASSLVGPKNTEAFF. DNA of the CDR3: TGTGCCAGCAGCTTAGTTGGGCCGAAGAACACTGAAGCTTTCTTT.

At least ten counts were recorded for this clonotype. V gene TRBV7-9 combines with J gene TRBJ2-7, with D unclear. The CDR3 runs 13 residues. CDR1 SEHNR and CDR2 FQNEAQ come from the germline V gene (reference sequence). Trimming took off 1 base at V and 2 bases at J, with 6 bases between the two ends. The CDR3 region is CASSLDSAYEQYF. Here the CDR3 DNA reads TGTGCCAGCAGCTTAGACAGCGCCTACGAGCAGTACTTC.

The chain employs TRBV11-1 and TRBJ2-5, with 8 bases lining up with TRBD1. The germline CDR1 and CDR2 sequences are SGHAT and FQDESV (reference sequence). V lost 2 bases and J lost 5; bases outside the gene matches: 4. This CDR3 region has 14 residues. The DNA of the CDR3 is TGTGCCAGCAGCTTACGCTGGACAGGGGAGACCCAGTACTTC. This codes for CASSLRWTGETQYF. Full variable domain (rest looked up from reference TRBV11-1 and TRBJ2-5): EAEVAQSPRYKITEKSQAVAFWCDPISGHATLYWYRQILGQGPELLVQFQDESVVDDSQLPKDRFSAERLKGVDSTLKIQPAELGDSAMYLCASSLRWTGETQYFGPGTRLLVL.

The chain carries TRBV12-3 or TRBV12-4 and TRBJ1-1; no clear D. The CDR3 contains 11 residues. The ends were cut back, 9 bases at V and 8 bases at J, with 13 bases in the middle. The CDR3 protein is CARVYLGEAFF. In nucleotides, the CDR3 is TGTGCCAGAGTTTACTTGGGAGAAGCTTTCTTT.

This clonotype was counted only a few times. The CDR3 protein is CASSSDGDSYYEQYF. The CDR3 DNA reads as TGCGCCAGCAGCTCGGACGGGGACTCTTACTACGAGCAGTACTTC. This chain joins TRBV5-1 and TRBJ2-7; maybe TRBD2 (6 bases). In germline, CDR1 is SGHRS, CDR2 YFSETQ. V lost 3 bases to trimming and J lost 3 bases, with 16 bases between them. The CDR3 runs 15 residues.

A few counts support this clonotype. The chain uses TRBV20-1 and TRBJ2-5, with 7 bases that match TRBD1. Germline loops: CDR1 DFQATT, CDR2 SNEGSKA (reference sequence). V gave up 3 bases and J gave up 2 bases; unmatched junction bases: 3. The CDR3 has 13 amino acids. CDR3 sequence reads: CSARLDRQETQYF. CDR3 in DNA: TGCAGTGCTAGGTTGGACAGGCAAGAGACCCAGTACTTC.